The rows below give T cell receptor beta chains drawn from one sample of a study of vaccination and CD4 T cells after COVID-19. Antigen specificity for these receptors is unknown. TCRdb reanalysed the PCR reads using MiXCR and keeps one entry per CDR3 protein. The sample yields 7,000 to 8,000 distinct CDR3 sequences, around 41% seen once. The sequencing input was CD4+ T cells from blood, cultured in vitro. The origin of the receptors is a human donor in good health. Each CDR3 is given with its conserved first and last residue. D genes are given only for firm matches. Rows may omit the clone size; those that give it use once, few, many or a size class.

size: -; D: -; J: TRBJ2-5; V: TRBV6-5; DNA: TGTGCCAGCAGTTACCCGCTTGGGGGACAAGAGACCCAGTACTTC; CDR3: CASSYPLGGQETQYF
size: few; D: TRBD2; J: TRBJ2-2; V: TRBV19; DNA: TGTGCCAGTAGTCCGACTGGACTAGCGGGAGGGCCGGGCGGGGAGCTGTTTTTT; CDR3: CASSPTGLAGGPGGELFF
size: few; D: -; J: TRBJ2-2; V: TRBV20-1; DNA: TGCAGTGCTAGAGATCGTTGGCAGGAGAACACCGGGGAGCTGTTTTTT; CDR3: CSARDRWQENTGELFF
size: few; D: -; J: TRBJ2-7; V: TRBV20-1; DNA: TGCAGTGCTAGTCAGGGTGCTACCTACGAGCAGTACTTC; CDR3: CSASQGATYEQYF
size: -; D: TRBD1; J: TRBJ1-2; V: TRBV7-4; DNA: TGTGCCAGCAGCAAACCAGTACCCACGGGACAGGGGGCAGATGGCTACACCTTC; CDR3: CASSKPVPTGQGADGYTF
size: -; D: TRBD2; J: TRBJ2-2; V: TRBV2; DNA: TGTGCCAGCAGCGAAAAGACCGCGGGGGACGGGGAGCTGTTTTTT; CDR3: CASSEKTAGDGELFF
size: -; D: TRBD2; J: TRBJ2-3; V: TRBV27; DNA: TGTGCCAGCAGTTACACTAGCGGGGGGGGAAATACGCAGTATTTT; CDR3: CASSYTSGGGNTQYF
size: few; D: TRBD2; J: TRBJ2-2; V: TRBV6-1; DNA: TGTGCCGGCAACCGGGCTAGCGGGATCACCGGGGAGCTGTTTTTT; CDR3: CAGNRASGITGELFF
size: -; D: -; J: TRBJ2-7; V: TRBV10-3; DNA: TGTGCCATCAGTGCGGGTGTCAGGCGCTCCTACGAGCAGTACTTC; CDR3: CAISAGVRRSYEQYF
size: -; D: TRBD2; J: TRBJ2-7; V: TRBV11-1; DNA: TGTGCCAGCAGCCCCAGGACTAGCGGGAACTACGAGCAGTACTTC; CDR3: CASSPRTSGNYEQYF
size: -; D: -; J: TRBJ1-2; V: TRBV6-2/TRBV6-3; DNA: TGTGCCAGCAGTTCGGACAACCTCTATGGCTACACCTTC; CDR3: CASSSDNLYGYTF
size: -; D: TRBD1; J: TRBJ2-3; V: TRBV18; DNA: TGTGCCAGCTCACGATTACTAGGACAGGGCACAGATACGCAGTATTTT; CDR3: CASSRLLGQGTDTQYF
size: few; D: TRBD2; J: TRBJ2-4; V: TRBV7-2; DNA: TGTGCCAGCAGCACGGCCCGCCGGACTAGCGGGGGGGCCAAAAACATTCAGTACTTC; CDR3: CASSTARRTSGGAKNIQYF
size: -; D: -; J: TRBJ2-3; V: TRBV20-1; DNA: TGCAGTGCTAGTGGGGGGGGGCCTTTCTACACAGATACGCAGTATTTT; CDR3: CSASGGGPFYTDTQYF
size: -; D: TRBD1; J: TRBJ1-5; V: TRBV20-1; DNA: TGCAGTGCTAAGGGACAGGGCCGCAATCAGCCCCAGCATTTT; CDR3: CSAKGQGRNQPQHF
size: few; D: TRBD1; J: TRBJ2-7; V: TRBV2; DNA: TGTGCCAGCAGACGTACCCTCAGACAGGGGAACCACGAGCAGTACTTC; CDR3: CASRRTLRQGNHEQYF
size: -; D: -; J: TRBJ2-2; V: TRBV15; DNA: TGTGCCACCAGCATGGACAGATCGAACACCGGGGAGCTGTTTTTT; CDR3: CATSMDRSNTGELFF
size: -; D: -; J: TRBJ1-1; V: TRBV29-1; DNA: TGCAGCGGGGGAAGGCAGCGAATGAACACTGAAGCTTTCTTT; CDR3: CSGGRQRMNTEAFF
size: -; D: -; J: TRBJ1-2; V: TRBV2; DNA: TGTGCCAGCAGTGAGGGACCAGATGGCTACACCTTC; CDR3: CASSEGPDGYTF
size: -; D: -; J: TRBJ2-1; V: TRBV12-3/TRBV12-4; DNA: TGTGCCAGCACCCCATCAGCGGGCTACAATGAGCAGTTCTTC; CDR3: CASTPSAGYNEQFF
size: few; D: TRBD1; J: TRBJ1-2; V: TRBV28; DNA: TGTGCCAGCCAACAGGGGCGCTATGGCTACACCTTC; CDR3: CASQQGRYGYTF
size: -; D: -; J: TRBJ1-1; V: TRBV7-2; DNA: TGTGCCAGCAGCTTAGAAGGTGAAGCTTTCTTT; CDR3: CASSLEGEAFF
size: -; D: -; J: TRBJ2-7; V: TRBV28; DNA: TGTGCCAGCAGTTTATTGGCCCGGACCCAGGGCGAGCAGTACTTC; CDR3: CASSLLARTQGEQYF
size: few; D: -; J: TRBJ2-7; V: TRBV7-8; DNA: TGTGCCAGCAGCTTCCGGGGCGGGGAACCTCCCTACGAGCAGTACTTC; CDR3: CASSFRGGEPPYEQYF
size: -; D: TRBD2; J: TRBJ2-7; V: TRBV20-1; DNA: TGCAGTGCTACCCCTAGCGGCCACAACTCCGAGCAGTACTTC; CDR3: CSATPSGHNSEQYF
size: few; D: -; J: TRBJ1-1; V: TRBV28; DNA: TGTGCCAGCAATTATTTAGGTGAAGCTTTCTTT; CDR3: CASNYLGEAFF
size: once; D: TRBD1; J: TRBJ2-5; V: TRBV18; DNA: TGTGCCAGCTCTCGTCCCGGGACAGGGGAGACCCAGTACTTC; CDR3: CASSRPGTGETQYF
size: few; D: TRBD1; J: TRBJ2-5; V: TRBV2; DNA: TGTGCCAGCACCTCTAGGACAGGGTCAGGCGAGACCCAGTACTTC; CDR3: CASTSRTGSGETQYF
size: -; D: -; J: TRBJ2-7; V: TRBV20-1; DNA: TGCAGTGCTAGAGGAACGGGGTCCCCCGCCGAGCAGTACTTC; CDR3: CSARGTGSPAEQYF
size: few; D: TRBD1; J: TRBJ2-7; V: TRBV6-2/TRBV6-3; DNA: TGTGCCAGCAGGCGCAGACAGGGGGCCTACGAGCAGTACTTC; CDR3: CASRRRQGAYEQYF
size: -; D: -; J: TRBJ2-1; V: TRBV20-1; DNA: TGCAGTGCTAGGGTCACGGGAGTTTACAATGAGCAGTTCTTC; CDR3: CSARVTGVYNEQFF
size: few; D: -; J: TRBJ1-2; V: TRBV5-1; DNA: TGCGCCAGCAGCCTCGGGACGGACTATGGCTACACCTTC; CDR3: CASSLGTDYGYTF
size: -; D: -; J: TRBJ2-5; V: TRBV5-1; DNA: TGCGCCAGCAGCTTAGACGGGACTCCCCCCGTCCGGGAGACCCAGTACTTC; CDR3: CASSLDGTPPVRETQYF
size: once; D: -; J: TRBJ1-2; V: TRBV7-8; DNA: TGTGCCAGCAGCTTAGCGTCGGGGGCGCGGATCGTCTGGGTAGACTACACCTTC; CDR3: CASSLASGARIVWVDYTF
size: -; D: TRBD1; J: TRBJ2-2; V: TRBV11-2; DNA: TGTGCCAGCAGGCCTAACAGGGGGCCGAGCACCGGGGAGCTGTTTTTT; CDR3: CASRPNRGPSTGELFF
size: few; D: -; J: TRBJ1-1; V: TRBV6-5; DNA: TGTGCCAGCAGTTACTCGACAGGTTTCGGTGCTGAAGCTTTCTTT; CDR3: CASSYSTGFGAEAFF
size: -; D: -; J: TRBJ1-6; V: TRBV11-2; DNA: TGTGCCAGCAGCTTGACGGGGTGGAATTCACCCCTCCACTTT; CDR3: CASSLTGWNSPLHF
size: few; D: TRBD2; J: TRBJ2-1; V: TRBV6-5; DNA: TGTGCCAGCAGTTCTCGACTAGCGGGAGAGCAGTTCTTC; CDR3: CASSSRLAGEQFF
size: large; D: -; J: TRBJ1-3; V: TRBV6-1; DNA: TGTGCCAGCTCCGGGACTACTAGCTCTGGAAACACCATATATTTT; CDR3: CASSGTTSSGNTIYF
size: few; D: -; J: TRBJ1-6; V: TRBV21-1; DNA: TGTGCCAGCAGCTCGGGACAGAGCTCCTATAATTCACCCCTCCACTTT; CDR3: CASSSGQSSYNSPLHF
size: few; D: TRBD1; J: TRBJ1-2; V: TRBV7-9; DNA: TGTGCCAGCAGCTTAGGGGGACAGGGGCCTGTCTATGGCTACACCTTC; CDR3: CASSLGGQGPVYGYTF
size: -; D: -; J: TRBJ1-2; V: TRBV5-8; DNA: TGTGCCAGCAGCTCGTGGCTCTATGGCTACACCTTC; CDR3: CASSSWLYGYTF
size: -; D: TRBD1; J: TRBJ1-1; V: TRBV27; DNA: TGTGCCAGCACTAAAACAGGGGGCACTGAAGCTTTCTTT; CDR3: CASTKTGGTEAFF
size: few; D: TRBD1; J: TRBJ2-1; V: TRBV6-2/TRBV6-3; DNA: TGTGCCAGCAGACGGACGGGACAGGGGACTGAGCAGTTCTTC; CDR3: CASRRTGQGTEQFF
size: -; D: -; J: TRBJ1-1; V: TRBV6-1; DNA: TGTGCCACCGACCGTCGGGAGCTGAACACTGAAGCTTTCTTT; CDR3: CATDRRELNTEAFF
size: -; D: TRBD2; J: TRBJ2-2; V: TRBV28; DNA: TGTGCCGGCAGTTCGACTGGACTAGTCAACACCGGGGAGCTGTTTTTT; CDR3: CAGSSTGLVNTGELFF
size: few; D: -; J: TRBJ1-2; V: TRBV20-1; DNA: TGCAGTGCCCATTCTGGGTTGGGGGGCTACACCTTC; CDR3: CSAHSGLGGYTF
size: once; D: -; J: TRBJ2-2; V: TRBV11-2; DNA: TGTGCCAGCACCCTCGAGAACACCGGGGAGCTGTTTTTT; CDR3: CASTLENTGELFF
size: -; D: -; J: TRBJ1-3; V: TRBV4-3; DNA: TGCGCCAGCAGCCGTACAGGGTCGGGGGACACCATATATTTT; CDR3: CASSRTGSGDTIYF
size: -; D: -; J: TRBJ1-5; V: TRBV2; DNA: TGTGCCAGCAGTGAATTGGGAAATCAGCCCCAGCATTTT; CDR3: CASSELGNQPQHF
size: -; D: TRBD1; J: TRBJ2-5; V: TRBV2; DNA: TGTGCCAGCAGTTCCGACAGGGGGCGCCAAGAGACCCAGTACTTC; CDR3: CASSSDRGRQETQYF